Following are 30 T cell receptor beta chains from one sample sequenced in a study of T cell responses to AZD1222 COVID-19 vaccine. Clones were sequenced by immunoSEQ multiplex PCR, and TCRdb holds only the in-frame ones, with some missing. Of 100,000 or so clones in the sample, about 90% were seen once. Sequencing used peripheral blood, obtained on day 0 of AZD1222 vaccination. The receptors stem from an adult in good health.

The rearrangement joins TRBV28 to TRBJ1-2; D may be TRBD1 (6 bases). Germline V CDR1 and CDR2: MDHEN, SYDVKM. CDR3 length: 12 amino acids. V gave up 3 bases and J gave up 8 bases, with 10 bases separating them. CDR3 sequence (DNA): TGTGCCAGCAGTTTGTTAACAGGGGGCTACACCTTC. Residues: CASSLLTGGYTF.

The chain recombines TRBV12-3 or TRBV12-4 with TRBJ2-7, with TRBD1 as a possible D gene (5 bases). The CDR3 runs 13 residues. Trimming stripped 4 bases from V and 2 bases from J, with 9 bases between. Here the CDR3 reads CASSSGRAYEQYF. DNA for the CDR3: TGTGCCAGCAGTTCGGGCAGGGCCTACGAGCAGTACTTC.

The chain couples TRBV25-1 to TRBJ1-4; D not resolved. Germline V gives CDR1 MGHDK, CDR2 SYGVNS. Trimming left V 4 bases short and J 7 bases short, with 4 bases between. CDR3 length: 11 amino acids. The CDR3 here is CASSALEKLFF. For the CDR3, the DNA is TGTGCCAGCAGTGCACTTGAAAAACTGTTTTTT. The entire variable domain, with the rest obtained from reference TRBV25-1 and TRBJ1-4, is as follows: EADIYQTPRYLVIGTGKKITLECSQTMGHDKMYWYQQDPGMELHLIHYSYGVNSTEKGDLSSESTVSRIRTEHFPLTLESARPSHTSQYLCASSALEKLFFGSGTQLSVL.

The chain is built from TRBV5-6 and TRBJ2-5, with 7 bases aligning to TRBD1. The CDR3 consists of 15 residues. Germline CDR1 reads SGHDT; CDR2 reads YYEEEE. J lost 4 bases, V lost 2 bases, and 8 bases had no gene match. As DNA, the CDR3 is TGTGCCAGCAGCTTAGGGCTACAGGGGAGAGAGACCCAGTACTTC. Residues: CASSLGLQGRETQYF.

The chain links TRBV2 to TRBJ1-5; the match to TRBD1 covers 7 bases. After removal of 5 bases from V and 5 bases from J, the junction contained 6 bases not matched to a gene. This CDR3 contains 14 residues. Germline V gene data show CDR1 as SNHLY and CDR2 as FYNNEI. CDR3 bases: TGTGCCAGCAGTAACAGGGGTCGGGATCAGCCCCAGCATTTT. It is translated as CASSNRGRDQPQHF.

The gene calls are TRBV9 and TRBJ2-7; 7 bases align to TRBD2. The V and J ends lost 4 bases and 0 bases, in that order; junction bases with no gene match: 10. The germline gives CDR1 SGDLS, CDR2 YYNGEE. The CDR3 sequence is 16 residues long. The chain's CDR3 is CASSPRASGNSYEQYF. In nucleotides, the CDR3 is TGTGCCAGCAGCCCCCGGGCTAGCGGAAACTCCTACGAGCAGTACTTC.

This clone appeared a single time. The V and J genes are TRBV12-3 or TRBV12-4 and TRBJ2-5; 8 nucleotides agree with TRBD2. This CDR3 is 13 amino acids long. Trimming took 8 bases from V and 3 from J; bases not matched to a gene: 5. This CDR3 is CASQAGEEETQYF. As DNA, the CDR3 is TGTGCCAGCCAAGCGGGAGAAGAAGAGACCCAGTACTTC.

V usage is TRBV4-1 and J usage is TRBJ2-7, with TRBD1 matching 8 bases. Germline CDR1 reads MGHRA; CDR2 reads YSYEKL. The junction had 11 bases not matched to a gene; V was cut back by 1 base and J by 3 bases. This CDR3 has 17 amino acids. The CDR3 reads CASSQGRGTGPDYEQYF. DNA for the CDR3: TGCGCCAGCAGCCAAGGTCGGGGGACAGGCCCGGACTACGAGCAGTACTTC.

This chain uses TRBV20-1 with TRBJ2-3; D is undetermined. Trimming left V 7 bases short and J 4 bases short, with 9 bases between. This CDR3 is 11 amino acids long. Germline V gives CDR1 DFQATT, CDR2 SNEGSKA (reference sequence). The CDR3 DNA sequence: TGCAGTGGACAATTGGCAGATACGCAGTATTTT. It yields the protein CSGQLADTQYF.

This sequence joins TRBV7-8 and TRBJ1-2, with no clear D. Germline V gives CDR1 SGHVS, CDR2 FQNEAQ. The CDR3 has 15 amino acids. Between the trimmed V and J ends, which lost 1 base and 4 bases, there was a span of 13 bases. The DNA for the CDR3 is TGTGCCAGCAGCTTAGGGAGGACCGAGACCTATGGCTACACCTTC. Encoded protein: CASSLGRTETYGYTF.

Only one count was recorded for this clone. The V gene is TRBV4-1, the J gene TRBJ2-2; D is possibly TRBD1 (7 bases). This CDR3 is 17 amino acids long. Germline CDR1 reads MGHRA; CDR2 reads YSYEKL. With 5 bases removed from V and 6 bases from J, the gap between germline ends came to 22 bases. CDR3 bases: TGCGCCAGCAGCACAAGATCGGAGGGGGCTATCGCCGGGGAGCTGTTTTTT. Protein: CASSTRSEGAIAGELFF.

The chain joins TRBV20-1 to TRBJ2-7; possibly TRBD1 for D (5 bases). The CDR3 has 11 amino acids. CDR1 and CDR2 (germline): DFQATT, SNEGSKA (reference sequence). With 6 bases removed from V and 2 bases from J, the gap between germline ends came to 8 bases. In DNA, the CDR3 is TGCAGTGCCGCAGGGCCCTACGAGCAGTACTTC. It is translated as CSAAGPYEQYF.

This rearrangement joins TRBV5-1 to TRBJ2-7; no definite D call. Germline values: CDR1 SGHRS, CDR2 YFSETQ. The CDR3 contains 14 residues. Trimming stripped 4 bases from V and 4 bases from J, with 15 bases between. The DNA for the CDR3 is TGCGCCAGCAGCCCACCCCCTCCGGCGTACGAGCAGTACTTC. As protein: CASSPPPPAYEQYF.

The chain links TRBV29-1 to TRBJ2-5, with TRBD1 as a possible D gene (5 bases). This CDR3 contains 13 residues. Germline V CDR1 and CDR2: SQVTM, ANQGSEA. Trimming shortened V by 7 bases and J by 4 bases, and 16 bases separated the two germline ends. The CDR3 sequence: CSASGQRGETQYF. In DNA, the CDR3 is TGCAGCGCCAGTGGACAAAGGGGAGAGACCCAGTACTTC.

The genes are TRBV6-5 and TRBJ2-1, with TRBD2 matching 8 bases. The length of the CDR3 is 15 residues. With 7 bases clipped from V and 8 bases from J, the junction kept 13 bases outside the gene matches. Germline CDR1 is MNHEY and CDR2 is SVGAGI. DNA for the CDR3: TGTGCCAGCACCCCGCAGGGTAGCGGGACCCATGAGCAGTTCTTC. This sequence encodes CASTPQGSGTHEQFF.

This chain links TRBV5-1 with TRBJ2-2, with 10 bases aligning to TRBD1. The ends lost 0 bases at V and 5 bases at J; junction bases unmatched: 4. This CDR3 has 16 amino acids. CDR1 is SGHRS and CDR2 is YFSETQ in the germline V gene. This CDR3 is CASSLGDRGRTGELFF. CDR3 DNA sequence: TGCGCCAGCAGCTTGGGGGACAGGGGACGGACCGGGGAGCTGTTTTTT. Drawing the rest from reference TRBV5-1 and TRBJ2-2, the complete variable domain is KAGVTQTPRYLIKTRGQQVTLSCSPISGHRSVSWYQQTPGQGLQFLFEYFSETQRNKGNFPGRFSGRQFSNSRSEMNVSTLELGDSALYLCASSLGDRGRTGELFFGEGSRLTVL.

This sequence joins TRBV3-1 (or the pseudogene TRBV3-2) and TRBJ1-1, with 7 positions matching TRBD1. Per the germline V gene, CDR1 is LGHDT and CDR2 is YNNKEL (reference sequence). After removal of 4 bases from V and 2 bases from J, the junction contained 4 bases not matched to a gene. There are 14 residues in the CDR3. The CDR3 here is CASSRNRGNTEAFF. CDR3 in DNA: TGTGCCAGCAGCCGAAACAGGGGTAACACTGAAGCTTTCTTT.

The J gene is TRBJ2-7, the V gene TRBV7-9, with D uncertain. Trimming cost V 5 bases and J 2 bases, with 16 bases left between them. The CDR3 runs 15 residues. Germline V CDR1 and CDR2: SEHNR, FQNEAQ (reference sequence). The CDR3 DNA sequence: TGTGCCAGCAGCCCTGGACGGAGCCGAGCCTACGAGCAGTACTTC. This codes for CASSPGRSRAYEQYF.

V usage is TRBV3-1 (or the pseudogene TRBV3-2) and J usage is TRBJ1-3; D not resolved. Germline assignment: CDR1 LGHDT and CDR2 YNNKEL (reference sequence). This CDR3 is built from 13 residues. V lost 3 bases, J lost 8 bases, and 11 bases lay in between. The CDR3 sequence is CASSQEDRDTIYF. DNA for the CDR3: TGTGCCAGCAGCCAGGAGGACCGTGACACCATATATTTT.

The chain combines TRBV9 with TRBJ2-1; 11 nucleotides line up with TRBD2. The CDR3 is made up of 17 amino acids. V lost 4 bases to trimming and J lost 6 bases; unmatched junction nucleotides: 12. Germline CDR1 is SGDLS and CDR2 is YYNGEE. CDR3 sequence (DNA): TGTGCCAGCAGCCCCCGACTAGCGGGAACTAGATTCAATGAGCAGTTCTTC. It is translated as CASSPRLAGTRFNEQFF. Together with reference TRBV9 and TRBJ2-1, the CDR3 gives the full variable domain: DSGVTQTPKHLITATGQRVTLRCSPRSGDLSVYWYQQSLDQGLQFLIQYYNGEERAKGNILERFSAQQFPDLHSELNLSSLELGDSALYFCASSPRLAGTRFNEQFFGPGTRLTVL.

This clone was detected only once. This chain uses TRBV27 with TRBJ1-2; D call uncertain. The CDR3 has 13 amino acids. Trimming took off 3 bases at V and 1 base at J, with 6 bases between the two ends. The germline V gene has CDR1 MNHEY and CDR2 SMNVEV (reference sequence). The CDR3 bases are TGTGCCAGCAGTTTCCGGGGTAACTATGGCTACACCTTC. Protein sequence: CASSFRGNYGYTF.

V is TRBV5-1 and J is TRBJ2-3; D is perhaps TRBD1 (6 bases). The CDR3 has 13 amino acids. The V gene's germline CDR1 is SGHRS and CDR2 YFSETQ. V lost 5 bases, J lost 1 base, and 8 bases lay in between. Here the CDR3 reads CASRSGGTDTQYF. DNA for the CDR3: TGCGCCAGCAGATCAGGGGGCACAGATACGCAGTATTTT.

The chain recombines TRBV28 with TRBJ1-2, with D perhaps TRBD1 (6 bases). This CDR3 is 14 amino acids long. Per germline, CDR1 MDHEN and CDR2 SYDVKM. Trimming pared 2 bases from V and 4 bases from J, leaving 11 bases between. This CDR3 reads CASSLQTGSYGYTF. Here the CDR3 DNA reads TGTGCCAGCAGTTTACAGACAGGATCCTATGGCTACACCTTC.

This rearrangement joins TRBV14 to TRBJ2-1; D call uncertain. Trimming shortened V by 0 bases and J by 3 bases, and 15 bases separated the two germline ends. The CDR3 spans 17 residues. Germline CDR1 and CDR2: SGHDN and FVKESK. CDR3 coding DNA: TGTGCCAGCAGCCAAGATTTAACAAGAATAGTCTACAATGAGCAGTTCTTC. This gives the protein CASSQDLTRIVYNEQFF. The whole variable domain, remainder taken from reference TRBV14 and TRBJ2-1, is EAGVTQFPSHSVIEKGQTVTLRCDPISGHDNLYWYRRVMGKEIKFLLHFVKESKQDESGMPNNRFLAERTGGTYSTLKVQPAELEDSGVYFCASSQDLTRIVYNEQFFGPGTRLTVL.

The chain is built from TRBV20-1 and TRBJ2-3; 9 bases map to TRBD2. J gave up 3 bases and V 3 bases, and 7 bases lay outside the gene matches. There are 15 residues in the CDR3. Germline V lookup: CDR1 DFQATT, CDR2 SNEGSKA (reference sequence). The DNA for the CDR3 is TGCAGTGCTAGTAGGATTAGCGGGGGAACAGATACGCAGTATTTT. Its translation: CSASRISGGTDTQYF.

The chain recombines TRBV7-3 with TRBJ1-1, with 8 bases fitting TRBD1. The germline V gene has CDR1 SGHTA and CDR2 FQGTGA. Losses at the gene ends were 5 bases for V and 6 bases for J; bases not matched to a gene: 8. The CDR3 totals 14 residues. The CDR3 spells CASSQRATGAEAFF. The CDR3 nucleotides read TGTGCCAGCAGCCAAAGGGCGACAGGGGCTGAAGCTTTCTTT.

This chain uses TRBV28 with TRBJ2-1, with D possibly matching TRBD1 (6 bases). Between the trimmed V and J ends, which lost 5 bases and 11 bases, there was a span of 7 bases. Germline V gene data show CDR1 as MDHEN and CDR2 as SYDVKM. The CDR3 runs to 10 residues. DNA of the CDR3: TGTGCCAGCAGTACAGGGAAGCAGTTCTTC. Translating it yields CASSTGKQFF.

V usage is TRBV19 and J usage is TRBJ2-7, with 13 bases that match TRBD2. Germline V gene lookup returns CDR1 LNHDA and CDR2 SQIVND (reference sequence). The CDR3 spans 15 residues. V gave up 5 bases and J gave up 6 bases; unmatched junction bases: 7. The CDR3: CASSPGLAGQGEQYF. As DNA, the CDR3 is TGTGCCAGTAGTCCGGGACTAGCGGGACAGGGCGAGCAGTACTTC.

This chain connects TRBV28 to TRBJ1-3; D gene unclear. The length of the CDR3 is 16 residues. Germline V lookup: CDR1 MDHEN, CDR2 SYDVKM. The V end lost 1 base, the J end lost 0 bases, and 10 bases lay between the germline ends. CDR3 region: CASSLSGFTSGNTIYF. In nucleotides, the CDR3 is TGTGCCAGCAGTTTATCGGGGTTTACCTCTGGAAACACCATATATTTT.

V usage is TRBV5-1 and J usage is TRBJ1-5; D uncertain. Germline V gene sequence: CDR1 SGHRS, CDR2 YFSETQ. This CDR3 region has 14 residues. The germline V and J ends were trimmed by 0 bases and 8 bases, with 12 bases remaining between them. The CDR3 is CASSLVVGSEPQHF. CDR3 bases: TGCGCCAGCAGCTTGGTGGTCGGGAGCGAGCCCCAGCATTTT.